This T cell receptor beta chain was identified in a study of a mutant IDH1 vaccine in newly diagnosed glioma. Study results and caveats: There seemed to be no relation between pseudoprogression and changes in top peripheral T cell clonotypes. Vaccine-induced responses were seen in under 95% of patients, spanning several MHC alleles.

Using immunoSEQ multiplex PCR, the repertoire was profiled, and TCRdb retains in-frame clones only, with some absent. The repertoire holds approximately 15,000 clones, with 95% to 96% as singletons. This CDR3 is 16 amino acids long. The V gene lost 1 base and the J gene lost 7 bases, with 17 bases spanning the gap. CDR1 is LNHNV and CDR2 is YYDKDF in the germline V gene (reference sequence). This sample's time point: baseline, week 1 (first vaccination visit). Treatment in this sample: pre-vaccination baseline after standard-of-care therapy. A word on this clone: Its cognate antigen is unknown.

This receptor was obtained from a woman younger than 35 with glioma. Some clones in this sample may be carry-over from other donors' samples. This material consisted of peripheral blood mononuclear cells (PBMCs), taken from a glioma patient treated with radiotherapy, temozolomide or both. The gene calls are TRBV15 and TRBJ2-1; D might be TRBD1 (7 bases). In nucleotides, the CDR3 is TGTGCCACCAGCAGAGGGCTTAGACAGGGAGGTAATGAGCAGTTCTTC. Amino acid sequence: CATSRGLRQGGNEQFF. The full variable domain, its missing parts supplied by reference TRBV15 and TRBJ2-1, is DAMVIQNPRYQVTQFGKPVTLSCSQTLNHNVMYWYQQKSSQAPKLLFHYYDKDFNNEADTPDNFQSRRPNTSFCFLDIRSPGLGDTAMYLCATSRGLRQGGNEQFFGPGTRLTVL.